Reported below is one T cell receptor (beta chain). This sample is part of a study of blood T cell repertoires in COVID-19. Study-level information: Italy, Spain and the United States were the sources of the convalescent and acute COVID-19 samples.

In the study's own analysis: It was from reference gene primer amplification that nucleated cell counts were estimated. Some clones are missing from TCRdb's copy, which holds only in-frame ones; the method was immunoSEQ multiplex PCR. The V and J calls and clone size were taken over from that table, and D and trimming were inferred from the DNA. Of 180,000 or so clones listed, roughly 84% are singletons. The ends were cut back, 9 bases at V and 8 bases at J, with 22 bases in the middle. Germline-derived CDR1 and CDR2 are LNHDA and SQIVND (reference sequence). CDR3 size: 14 residues. Enrolled during active infection, Seattle patients were then followed longitudinally.

The TCR was taken from a woman aged 35 to 49 with COVID-19, enrolled during active disease. Sequenced: peripheral blood. The chain couples TRBV19 to TRBJ1-2; D not resolved. CDR3 loop: CASHPAGGLGGYTF. CDR3 nucleotides: TGTGCCAGCCACCCCGCAGGAGGCTTGGGAGGCTACACCTTC.